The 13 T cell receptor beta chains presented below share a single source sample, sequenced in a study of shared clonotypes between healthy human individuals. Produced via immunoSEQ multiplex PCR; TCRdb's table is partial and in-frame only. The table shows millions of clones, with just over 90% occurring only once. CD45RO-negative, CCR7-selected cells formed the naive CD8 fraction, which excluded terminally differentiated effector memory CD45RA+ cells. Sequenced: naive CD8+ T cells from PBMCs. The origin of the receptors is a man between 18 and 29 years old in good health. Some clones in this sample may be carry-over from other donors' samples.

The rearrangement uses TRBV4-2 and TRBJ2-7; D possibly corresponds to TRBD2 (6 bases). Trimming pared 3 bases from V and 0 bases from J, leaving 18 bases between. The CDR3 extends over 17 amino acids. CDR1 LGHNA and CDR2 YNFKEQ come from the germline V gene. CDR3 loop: CASSHLGGTPPSYEQYF. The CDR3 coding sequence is TGTGCCAGCAGCCACTTAGGTGGGACTCCTCCCTCCTACGAGCAGTACTTC.

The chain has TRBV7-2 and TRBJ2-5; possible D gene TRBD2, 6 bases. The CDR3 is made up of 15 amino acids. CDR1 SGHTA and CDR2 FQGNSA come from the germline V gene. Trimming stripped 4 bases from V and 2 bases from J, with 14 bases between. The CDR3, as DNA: TGTGCCAGCAGCTGGGGGGACTTTTCACAAGAGACCCAGTACTTC. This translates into CASSWGDFSQETQYF.

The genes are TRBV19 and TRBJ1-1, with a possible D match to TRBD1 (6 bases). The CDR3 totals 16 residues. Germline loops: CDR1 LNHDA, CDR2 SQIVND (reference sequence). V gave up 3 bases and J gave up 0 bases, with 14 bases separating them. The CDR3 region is CASSMIWTEVNTEAFF. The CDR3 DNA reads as TGTGCCAGTAGTATGATCTGGACAGAGGTGAACACTGAAGCTTTCTTT.

For the CDR3, the DNA is TGTGCCAGCAGCGTAGGATTTAGGGGCGGCGCGGAGACCCAGTACTTC. It codes for CASSVGFRGGAETQYF. The chain uses TRBV9 and TRBJ2-5; tentatively, D is TRBD1 (5 bases). This CDR3 region has 16 residues. Germline assignment: CDR1 SGDLS and CDR2 YYNGEE. The ends were cut back, 0 bases at V and 5 bases at J, with 17 bases in the middle.

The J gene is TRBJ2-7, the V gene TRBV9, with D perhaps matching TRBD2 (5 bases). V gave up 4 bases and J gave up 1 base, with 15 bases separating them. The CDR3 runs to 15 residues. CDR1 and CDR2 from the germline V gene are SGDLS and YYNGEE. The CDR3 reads CASSPTSDPSYEQYF. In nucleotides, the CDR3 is TGTGCCAGCAGCCCAACTAGTGATCCTTCCTACGAGCAGTACTTC.

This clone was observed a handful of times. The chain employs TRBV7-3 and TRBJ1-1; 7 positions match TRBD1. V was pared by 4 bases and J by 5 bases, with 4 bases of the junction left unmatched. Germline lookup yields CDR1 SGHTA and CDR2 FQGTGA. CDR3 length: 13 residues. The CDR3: CASSSGGRTEAFF. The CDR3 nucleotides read TGTGCCAGCAGCTCAGGGGGTCGGACTGAAGCTTTCTTT.

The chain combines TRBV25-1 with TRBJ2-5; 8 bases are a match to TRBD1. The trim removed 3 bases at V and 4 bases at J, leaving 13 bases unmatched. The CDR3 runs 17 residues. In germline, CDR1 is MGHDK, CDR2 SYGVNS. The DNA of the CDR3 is TGTGCCAGCAGTGAGGCCGCAGGGGGCCGCGTCGGAGAGACCCAGTACTTC. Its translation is CASSEAAGGRVGETQYF.

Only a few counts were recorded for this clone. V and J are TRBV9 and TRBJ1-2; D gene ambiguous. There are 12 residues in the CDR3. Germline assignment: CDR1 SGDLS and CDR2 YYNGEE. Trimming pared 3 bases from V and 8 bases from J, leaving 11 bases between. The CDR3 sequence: CASSEGGVGYTF. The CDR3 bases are TGTGCCAGCAGCGAAGGTGGAGTAGGCTACACCTTC.

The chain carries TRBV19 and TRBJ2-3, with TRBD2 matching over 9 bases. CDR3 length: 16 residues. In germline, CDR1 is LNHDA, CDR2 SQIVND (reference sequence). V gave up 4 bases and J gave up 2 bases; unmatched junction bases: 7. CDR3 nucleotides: TGTGCCAGTAGTACAAAGAGCGGGAGGCCCACAGATACGCAGTATTTT. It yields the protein CASSTKSGRPTDTQYF.

CDR3 protein: CASSLVQVGGITDTQYF. CDR3 DNA: TGTGCCAGCAGTTTAGTTCAGGTCGGGGGTATCACAGATACGCAGTATTTT. The chain recombines TRBV27 with TRBJ2-3, with D possibly matching TRBD2 (6 bases). Germline assignment: CDR1 MNHEY and CDR2 SMNVEV (reference sequence). Deletions cut 2 bases from V and 2 bases from J, with 17 bases between. CDR3 size: 17 residues.

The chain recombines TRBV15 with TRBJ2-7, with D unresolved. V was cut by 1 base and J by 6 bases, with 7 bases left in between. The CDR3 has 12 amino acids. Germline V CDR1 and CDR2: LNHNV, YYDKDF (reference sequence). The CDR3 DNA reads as TGTGCCACCAGCAGAGTGGGAAGCGAGCAGTACTTC. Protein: CATSRVGSEQYF. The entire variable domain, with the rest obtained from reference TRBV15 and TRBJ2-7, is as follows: DAMVIQNPRYQVTQFGKPVTLSCSQTLNHNVMYWYQQKSSQAPKLLFHYYDKDFNNEADTPDNFQSRRPNTSFCFLDIRSPGLGDTAMYLCATSRVGSEQYFGPGTRLTVT.

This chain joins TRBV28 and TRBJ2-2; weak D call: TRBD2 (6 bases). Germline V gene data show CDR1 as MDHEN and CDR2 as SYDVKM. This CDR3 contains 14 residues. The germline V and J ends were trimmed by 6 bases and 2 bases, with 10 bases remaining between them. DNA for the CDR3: TGTGCCAGCAGGCCGGGACTCAACACCGGGGAGCTGTTTTTT. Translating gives CASRPGLNTGELFF.

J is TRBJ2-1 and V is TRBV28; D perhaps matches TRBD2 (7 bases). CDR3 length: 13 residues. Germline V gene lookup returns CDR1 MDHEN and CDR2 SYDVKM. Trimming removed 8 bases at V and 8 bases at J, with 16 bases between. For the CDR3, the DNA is TGTGCCAGCGTGCGGGGGCAGGGCTATGAGCAGTTCTTC. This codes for CASVRGQGYEQFF. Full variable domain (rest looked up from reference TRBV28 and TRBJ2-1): DVKVTQSSRYLVKRTGEKVFLECVQDMDHENMFWYRQDPGLGLRLIYFSYDVKMKEKGDIPEGYSVSREKKERFSLILESASTNQTSMYLCASVRGQGYEQFFGPGTRLTVL.